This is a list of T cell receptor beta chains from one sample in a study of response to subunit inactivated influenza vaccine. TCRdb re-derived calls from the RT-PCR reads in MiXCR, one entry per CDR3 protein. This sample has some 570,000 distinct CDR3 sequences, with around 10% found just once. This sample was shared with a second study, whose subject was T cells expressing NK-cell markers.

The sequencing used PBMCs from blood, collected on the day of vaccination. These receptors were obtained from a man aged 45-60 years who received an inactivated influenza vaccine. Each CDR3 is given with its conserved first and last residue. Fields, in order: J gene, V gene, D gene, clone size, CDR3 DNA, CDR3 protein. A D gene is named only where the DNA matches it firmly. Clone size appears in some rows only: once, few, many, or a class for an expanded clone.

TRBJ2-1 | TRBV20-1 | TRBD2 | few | TGCAGTGCTAGGGTGGGAGGGCCAGATGAGCAGTTCTTC | CSARVGGPDEQFF
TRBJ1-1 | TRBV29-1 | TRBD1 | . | TGCAGCGTTGAAGGACAGGGGAACGAAGCTTTCTTT | CSVEGQGNEAFF
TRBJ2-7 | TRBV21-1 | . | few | TGTGCCAGCAGCAAAGTCGGAGACAGCCTCTCCTACGAGCAGTACTTC | CASSKVGDSLSYEQYF
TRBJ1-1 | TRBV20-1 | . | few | TGCAGTGCTAGAGGCGGAGGAACCACTGAAGCTTTCTTT | CSARGGGTTEAFF
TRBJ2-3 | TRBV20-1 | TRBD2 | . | TGCAGTGCTAGAGATTACGGGCGGGGGGCCACAGATACGCAGTATTTT | CSARDYGRGATDTQYF
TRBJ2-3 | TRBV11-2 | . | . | TGTGCCAGCAGCGGGACACCAGATACGCAGTATTTT | CASSGTPDTQYF
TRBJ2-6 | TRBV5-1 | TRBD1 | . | TGCGCCAGCAGCAATCGCAGGGGGCCAGGGGCCAACGTCCTGACTTTC | CASSNRRGPGANVLTF
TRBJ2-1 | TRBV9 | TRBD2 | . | TGTGCCAGCAGCGTTAGGTCGCGGGAGTCCCACAATGAGCAGTTCTTC | CASSVRSRESHNEQFF
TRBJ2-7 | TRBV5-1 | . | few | TGCGCCAGCAGCTTGCTGGACAGCTACGAGCAGTACTTC | CASSLLDSYEQYF
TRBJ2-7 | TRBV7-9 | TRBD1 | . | TGTGCCAGCAGCGAGCAGGGGGCAAGCTACGAGCAGTACTTC | CASSEQGASYEQYF
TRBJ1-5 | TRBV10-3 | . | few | TGTGCCATCAGTTCTCAGGGAACGGGCAATCAGCCCCAGCATTTT | CAISSQGTGNQPQHF
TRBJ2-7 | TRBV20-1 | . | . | TGCAGTGCTAGTCGTCCAGAGAACTACGAGCAGTACTTC | CSASRPENYEQYF
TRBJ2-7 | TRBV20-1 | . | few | TGCAGTGCCACAAAACTATTGGACGGGTCCTACGAGCAGTACTTC | CSATKLLDGSYEQYF
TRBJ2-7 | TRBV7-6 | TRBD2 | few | TGTGCCAGCAGCTTAGTTTTAGGCGGGAGCTCCTACGAGCAGTACTTC | CASSLVLGGSSYEQYF
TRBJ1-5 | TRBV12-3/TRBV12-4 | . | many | TGTGCCAGCAGTTTAATGACGGGTTACCGTAGCAATCAGCCCCAGCATTTT | CASSLMTGYRSNQPQHF
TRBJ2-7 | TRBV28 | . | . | TGTGCCAGCGCCCTGGGGGGCTACGAGCAGTACTTC | CASALGGYEQYF
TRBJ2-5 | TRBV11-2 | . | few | TGTGCCAGCAGCTTAGTCCGGGGGAGAGGGGAGACCCAGTACTTC | CASSLVRGRGETQYF
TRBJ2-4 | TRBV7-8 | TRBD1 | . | TGTGCCAGCAGCCTATCCCCCCGACAGGGGAAGCTAGCCAAAAACATTCAGTACTTC | CASSLSPRQGKLAKNIQYF
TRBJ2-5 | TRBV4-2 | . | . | TGTGCCAGCAGCCAAGATCGAACGGGAGCGCAAGAGACCCAGTACTTC | CASSQDRTGAQETQYF
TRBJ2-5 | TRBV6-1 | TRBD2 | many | TGTGCCACCCGGACTAGCGGGGGGTCTGGGACCCAGTACTTC | CATRTSGGSGTQYF
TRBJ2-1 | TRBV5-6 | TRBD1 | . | TGTGCCAGCAGCTTCTTACACAGGGGTAATGAGCAGTTCTTC | CASSFLHRGNEQFF
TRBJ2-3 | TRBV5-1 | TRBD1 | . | TGCGCCAGCAGGGACAGGGGCACCACAGATACGCAGTATTTT | CASRDRGTTDTQYF
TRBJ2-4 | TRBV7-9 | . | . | TGTGCCAGCAGCCGACCGGCCCAAAACATTCAGTACTTC | CASSRPAQNIQYF
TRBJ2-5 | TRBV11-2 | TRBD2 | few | TGTGCCAGCAGCCCCCTTGGGGCTAGCGGGAGTGAGACCCAGTACTTC | CASSPLGASGSETQYF
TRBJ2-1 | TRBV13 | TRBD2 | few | TGTGCCAGCAGCCGACTAGCGGGCAATCCATACAATGAGCAGTTCTTC | CASSRLAGNPYNEQFF
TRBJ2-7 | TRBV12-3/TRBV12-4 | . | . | TGTGCCAGCAGTTTTTCAACAGGGTGGGGCGAGCAGTACTTC | CASSFSTGWGEQYF
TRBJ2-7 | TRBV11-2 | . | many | TGTGCCAGCAGCTTAGAACAGGGAGCCTACGAGCAGTACTTC | CASSLEQGAYEQYF
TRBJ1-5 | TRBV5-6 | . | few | TGTGCCAGCAGCTTTGGCTTCGCGGACCCGGACCCGTATAGCAATCAGCCCCAGCATTTT | CASSFGFADPDPYSNQPQHF
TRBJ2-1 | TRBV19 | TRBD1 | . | TGTGCCAGTAGCAATGTCCCGGGACAGGGTTGGGCCGACTACAATGAGCAGTTCTTC | CASSNVPGQGWADYNEQFF
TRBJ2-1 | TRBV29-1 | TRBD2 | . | TGCAGCGTTGAACCATCCGGGAGGGATGAGCAGTTCTTC | CSVEPSGRDEQFF
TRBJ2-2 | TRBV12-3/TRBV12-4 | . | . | TGTGCCAGCGGTCCTGGGCGGCTGGGGTACACCGGGGAGCTGTTTTTT | CASGPGRLGYTGELFF
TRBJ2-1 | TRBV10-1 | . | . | TGCGCCAGCAGTGAGTCGCCGGAGACTGAGCAGTTCTTC | CASSESPETEQFF
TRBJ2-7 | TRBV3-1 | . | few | TGTGCCAGCAGCCGGCCTCCGGGGGCAAAATCCTACGAGCAGTACTTC | CASSRPPGAKSYEQYF
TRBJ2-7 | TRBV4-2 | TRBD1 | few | TGTGCCAGCAGCCAAGGGACAGGGGATCCCTACGAGCAGTACTTC | CASSQGTGDPYEQYF
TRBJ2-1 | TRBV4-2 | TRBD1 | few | TGTGCCAGCAGCGCAGGTCAGGGGGACCAGACCTACAATGAGCAGTTCTTC | CASSAGQGDQTYNEQFF
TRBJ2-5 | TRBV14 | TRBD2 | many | TGTGCCAGCAGCCAAGCCCTCGGACTAGCGTCGGGACCAAGAGAGACCCAGTACTTC | CASSQALGLASGPRETQYF
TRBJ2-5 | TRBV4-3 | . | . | TGCGCCAGCAGCCGTACCCCCGGGGAGACCCAGTACTTC | CASSRTPGETQYF
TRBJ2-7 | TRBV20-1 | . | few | TGCAGTGCTAGAGGGTCCGGGACCAAAAACTACGAGCAGTACTTC | CSARGSGTKNYEQYF
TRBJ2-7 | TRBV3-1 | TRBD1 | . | TGTGCCAGCAGCCAAGGGGACAGTCAGTACTTC | CASSQGDSQYF
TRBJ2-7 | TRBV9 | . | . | TGTGCCAGCAGCGTACTAGACGACTCCTACGAGCAGTACTTC | CASSVLDDSYEQYF
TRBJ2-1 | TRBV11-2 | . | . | TGTGCCAGCAGCTTAGTCGTTGCGAGCTCCTACAATGAGCAGTTCTTC | CASSLVVASSYNEQFF
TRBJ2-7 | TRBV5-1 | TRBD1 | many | TGCGCCAGCAGCTTGCTAGGACAGGGAACCTACGAGCAGTACTTC | CASSLLGQGTYEQYF
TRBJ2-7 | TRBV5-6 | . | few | TGTGCCAGCAGCTCTAACAGGGGAGGCTACGAGCAGTACTTC | CASSSNRGGYEQYF
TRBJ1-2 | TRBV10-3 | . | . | TGTGCCATCAGTGCGGTGGGGGGACTTAATGGCTACACCTTC | CAISAVGGLNGYTF
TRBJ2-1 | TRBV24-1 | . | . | TGTGCCACCAGTGATTTAAGAGGTCACCCATACAATGAGCAGTTCTTC | CATSDLRGHPYNEQFF
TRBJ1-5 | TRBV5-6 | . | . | TGTGCCAGCAGCTTGGCCGGGGGCAGAAGCAATCAGCCCCAGCATTTT | CASSLAGGRSNQPQHF
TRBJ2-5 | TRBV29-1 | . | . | TGCAGCGTTGAAGATTTTAACCGGGACGACCAAGAGACCCAGTACTTC | CSVEDFNRDDQETQYF
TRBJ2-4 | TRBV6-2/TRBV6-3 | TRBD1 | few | TGTGCCAGCAGTCCTCCAGATACAAGGGGGCGCGATGTGACCAAAAACATTCAGTACTTC | CASSPPDTRGRDVTKNIQYF
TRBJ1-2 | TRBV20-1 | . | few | TGCAGTGCTAGAGAAAGTCTACGCGGGGATGGCTACACCTTC | CSARESLRGDGYTF
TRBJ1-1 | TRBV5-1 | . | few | TGCGCCAGCAGCTTGGACAGCTCGAACACTGAAGCTTTCTTT | CASSLDSSNTEAFF
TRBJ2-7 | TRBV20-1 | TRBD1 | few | TGCAGTGCTAGATCGGACAGGGGTAACTACGAGCAGTACTTC | CSARSDRGNYEQYF
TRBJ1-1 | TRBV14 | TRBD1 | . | TGTGCCAGCAGGGAGACAGGGGGCGGCTTCTCTGAAGCTTTCTTT | CASRETGGGFSEAFF
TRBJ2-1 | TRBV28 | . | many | TGTGCCAGCAGTTACTTACCTCCTCGGACAGAGCACAATGAGCAGTTCTTC | CASSYLPPRTEHNEQFF
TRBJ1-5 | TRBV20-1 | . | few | TGCAGTGCTAGAGTAGGGCAGGGGATCAATCAGCCCCAGCATTTT | CSARVGQGINQPQHF
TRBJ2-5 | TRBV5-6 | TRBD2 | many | TGTGCCAGCAGTCCCCAGGCAGGGAGGGGAGAGACCCAGTACTTC | CASSPQAGRGETQYF
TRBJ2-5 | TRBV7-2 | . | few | TGTGCCAGCAGCTTAGCGGGGGCACTTGATTCGGGGAGGACCCAGTACTTC | CASSLAGALDSGRTQYF
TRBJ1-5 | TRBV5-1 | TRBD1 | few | TGCGCCAGCAGCTCGGGACAGCCAAATCAGCCCCAGCATTTT | CASSSGQPNQPQHF
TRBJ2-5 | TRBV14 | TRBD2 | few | TGTGCCAGCAGCCAAGTTGGGCCAGCGGGGGGCCACCAAGAGACCCAGTACTTC | CASSQVGPAGGHQETQYF
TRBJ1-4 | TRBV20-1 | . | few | TGCAGTGCTAGAGATCAATCAACCAGGGGTGAAAAACTGTTTTTT | CSARDQSTRGEKLFF
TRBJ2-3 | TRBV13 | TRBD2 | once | TGTGCCAGCAGCGATAGGAAAGGACTAGCGGGGGGGCGTTCGACAGATACGCAGTATTTT | CASSDRKGLAGGRSTDTQYF